The clone carrying this T cell receptor beta chain has only a few counts. What it binds is unknown. CDR1 is SEHNR, CDR2 FQNEAQ, per germline (reference sequence). This CDR3 is built from 17 residues. V lost 5 bases to trimming and J lost 2 bases, with 20 bases between them. TCRdb reprocessed the RT-PCR reads with MiXCR, giving one entry per CDR3 protein. In the table there are roughly 700,000 distinct CDR3 sequences, about 15% of which are singletons. The data are from a study of response to subunit inactivated influenza vaccine. Regarding the study as a whole: Researchers suggested that each seasonal influenza vaccination recruits few new T cells.

This chain joins TRBV7-9 and TRBJ2-3, with D possibly being TRBD1 (6 bases). This TCR was recovered from a man aged 45-60 years who received an inactivated influenza vaccine. Material: PBMCs from blood, obtained roughly 12 days after vaccination. In nucleotides, the CDR3 is TGTGCCAGCAGCGTAACCCTTTGGGGGCCCTACACAGATACGCAGTATTTT. Residues: CASSVTLWGPYTDTQYF. Variable domain in full (rest from reference TRBV7-9 and TRBJ2-3): DTGVSQNPRHKITKRGQNVTFRCDPISEHNRLYWYRQTLGQGPEFLTYFQNEAQLEKSRLLSDRFSAERPKGSFSTLEIQRTEQGDSAMYLCASSVTLWGPYTDTQYFGPGTRLTVL.